These 24 T cell receptor beta chains were all obtained from the same sample, sequenced in a study of blood T cells in healthy people across ages. A second PCR of roughly 7 to 11 cycles used a sample-barcoded 5' primer and a J-beta primer mix. TCRdb recomputed calls from the 5' RACE reads with MiXCR, one row per CDR3 protein. The sample includes roughly 800,000 distinct CDR3 sequences, roughly 60% seen only once; the top ten take 22%. Sequenced input: blood. These receptors originate from a man aged 30-40 years in good health.

This rearrangement joins TRBV7-9 to TRBJ1-6; 7 nucleotides agree with TRBD1. V trimming: 5 bases; J trimming: 6 bases; junction bases outside the gene matches: 7. The germline CDR1 and CDR2 sequences are SEHNR and FQNEAQ (reference sequence). This CDR3 is 15 amino acids long. The CDR3 DNA follows: TGTGCCAGCAGCCCACGGGACAGCCCTAATTCACCCCTCCACTTT. Encoded protein: CASSPRDSPNSPLHF.

This clonotype was recorded a few times. The chain is built from TRBV29-1 and TRBJ1-2; 7 positions match TRBD1. The CDR3 extends over 14 amino acids. From germline, CDR1 is SQVTM and CDR2 ANQGSEA. J was trimmed by 8 bases and V by 1 base; bases with no gene match: 10. The CDR3 loop is CSVEVSGQNAGYTF. CDR3 nucleotides: TGCAGCGTTGAAGTATCGGGACAGAATGCGGGCTACACCTTC.

The chain has TRBV28 and TRBJ2-5; D not resolved. Per the germline V gene, CDR1 is MDHEN and CDR2 is SYDVKM. The CDR3 is 13 amino acids. CDR3 protein: CGSGPSTPMSTYF. CDR3 sequence (DNA): TGTGGGTCGGGTCCTTCAACCCCTATGAGCACGTACTTC.

The V call is TRBV9, the J call TRBJ2-1; D is possibly TRBD1 (6 bases). Germline CDR1 reads SGDLS; CDR2 reads YYNGEE. V lost 4 bases and J lost 0, with 14 bases in between. The CDR3 totals 16 residues. The CDR3 is CASSNRAPSSYNEQFF. CDR3 DNA sequence: TGTGCCAGCAGCAACAGGGCACCAAGCTCCTACAATGAGCAGTTCTTC.

This clonotype was observed a few times. The rearrangement joins TRBV7-2 to TRBJ2-7, with D possibly being TRBD2 (7 bases). With 3 bases removed from V and 3 bases from J, the gap between germline ends came to 12 bases. Germline V lookup: CDR1 SGHTA, CDR2 FQGNSA. The CDR3 runs to 14 residues. CDR3 in DNA: TGTGCCAGCAGCTTCGGAGGGGGGGACTACGAGCAGTACTTC. It specifies CASSFGGGDYEQYF.

There are a few counts of this clonotype. V is TRBV12-3 or TRBV12-4 and J is TRBJ1-2; possibly TRBD1 for D (6 bases). This CDR3 contains 13 residues. V was clipped by 4 bases and J by 3 bases, with 9 bases between them. The DNA of the CDR3 is TGTGCCAGCAGTTCACAGGGACACTATGGCTACACCTTC. It specifies CASSSQGHYGYTF.

The chain recombines TRBV7-2 with TRBJ2-1; D is possibly TRBD2 (6 bases). V was shortened by 4 bases and J by 9 bases, with 19 bases between the two germline ends. The CDR3 is 15 residues long. CDR1 and CDR2 from the germline V gene are SGHTA and FQGNSA. As DNA, the CDR3 is TGTGCCAGCAGCTGGTCCCCGGGAGTGGGCGGTGAGCAGTTCTTC. It specifies CASSWSPGVGGEQFF.

This clonotype was counted between two and nine times. The chain is built from TRBV29-1 and TRBJ2-1; 7 bases agree with TRBD2. The CDR3 consists of 14 residues. CDR1 and CDR2 (germline): SQVTM, ANQGSEA. After removal of 3 bases from V and 2 bases from J, the junction contained 4 bases not matched to a gene. CDR3: CSVELAVTYNEQFF. In DNA form, the CDR3 reads TGCAGCGTTGAGCTAGCGGTAACCTACAATGAGCAGTTCTTC.

The V gene is TRBV11-2, the J gene TRBJ1-1; 12 bases align to TRBD1. Germline V lookup: CDR1 SGHAT, CDR2 FQNNGV. The V segment lost 5 bases and the J segment 4 bases; nucleotides outside the gene matches: 8. The CDR3 contains 16 residues. The chain's CDR3 is CASSPSGTGGFTEAFF. The CDR3 DNA follows: TGTGCCAGCAGCCCCTCCGGGACAGGGGGCTTCACTGAAGCTTTCTTT.

The chain uses TRBV20-1 and TRBJ2-7; 11 bases line up with TRBD1. V lost 3 bases to trimming and J lost 3 bases; unmatched junction nucleotides: 4. CDR1 and CDR2 from the germline V gene are DFQATT and SNEGSKA (reference sequence). This CDR3 comprises 14 residues. CDR3 residues: CSASWDRGGYEQYF. The CDR3, as DNA: TGCAGTGCTAGTTGGGACAGGGGGGGCTACGAGCAGTACTTC.

The chain joins TRBV6-5 to TRBJ2-7; D assignment may be TRBD1 or TRBD2 (5 bases each). CDR1 MNHEY and CDR2 SVGAGI come from the germline V gene. The CDR3 spans 15 residues. V shed 1 base and J shed 0 bases, with 10 bases lying between them. The CDR3 nucleotides are TGTGCCAGCAGTTACTTTAGGGGACCCTCCTACGAGCAGTACTTC. Encoded protein: CASSYFRGPSYEQYF.

The V gene is TRBV7-9, the J gene TRBJ2-7; 10 bases match TRBD1. This CDR3 is 15 amino acids long. V gave up 4 bases and J gave up 2 bases; unmatched junction bases: 5. The germline V gene encodes CDR1 SEHNR and CDR2 FQNEAQ (reference sequence). CDR3 coding DNA: TGTGCCAGCAGCTCCCTCGGGACAGGGGCCTACGAGCAGTACTTC. Protein product: CASSSLGTGAYEQYF.

The chain employs TRBV29-1 and TRBJ1-1; TRBD1 aligns across 8 bases. The germline V gene has CDR1 SQVTM and CDR2 ANQGSEA. The length of the CDR3 is 14 residues. Trimming removed 6 bases from V and 5 bases from J; junction bases left unmatched: 11. DNA of the CDR3: TGCAGCGTAACCTGGAACAGGGGGACTACTGAAGCTTTCTTT. It yields the protein CSVTWNRGTTEAFF.

The chain uses TRBV18 and TRBJ1-2, with D maybe TRBD1 (6 bases). This CDR3 region has 15 residues. Germline CDR1 reads KGHSH; CDR2 reads LQKENI. V lost 3 bases, J lost 4 bases, and 15 bases lay in between. The CDR3 DNA sequence: TGTGCCAGCTCACCCTCTGGGCAGGGGATCTATGGCTACACCTTC. Encoded protein: CASSPSGQGIYGYTF.

This clonotype has only a few counts. The V and J genes are TRBV21-1 and TRBJ2-1; the table gives TRBD2 as D, unverified against the DNA. TRBV21-1 is shown as a pseudogene. This CDR3 comprises 16 residues. The CDR3 reads CASSRPGLRDYNEQFF. As DNA, the CDR3 is TGTGCCAGCAGCCGACCGGGCCTCAGGGACTACAATGAGCAGTTCTTC.

The chain joins TRBV20-1 to TRBJ1-5; D ambiguous. The ends were cut back, 1 base at V and 4 bases at J, with 11 bases in the middle. In germline, CDR1 is DFQATT, CDR2 SNEGSKA (reference sequence). The CDR3 sequence is 14 residues long. The CDR3 protein is CSARVPQINQPQHF. CDR3 coding DNA: TGCAGTGCTAGAGTTCCCCAGATAAATCAGCCCCAGCATTTT.

This clonotype was counted a single time. The chain has TRBV7-9 and TRBJ2-7, with D unresolved. The CDR3 has 14 residues. V lost 7 bases and J lost 2, with 15 bases in between. CDR1 SEHNR and CDR2 FQNEAQ come from the germline V gene (reference sequence). CDR3 loop: CASTPSGSTYEQYF. CDR3 DNA sequence: TGTGCCAGCACCCCCTCGGGTTCTACCTACGAGCAGTACTTC.

This clonotype turned up a few times. This chain joins TRBV7-9 and TRBJ1-1; D not resolved. Germline-derived CDR1 and CDR2 are SEHNR and FQNEAQ (reference sequence). V was trimmed by 5 bases and J by 4 bases, leaving 11 bases between them. This CDR3 comprises 13 residues. CDR3 bases: TGTGCCAGCAGCCTAGGAGGGATCACTGAAGCTTTCTTT. Protein product: CASSLGGITEAFF.

This sequence joins TRBV20-1 and TRBJ2-3; 11 bases line up with TRBD2. The J segment lost 2 bases and the V segment lost 7 bases, leaving 8 bases of the junction unmatched. The V gene's germline CDR1 is DFQATT and CDR2 SNEGSKA (reference sequence). The CDR3 runs to 15 residues. CDR3 DNA: TGCAGTGTCCCTCTAGCGGGGGGTACCACAGATACGCAGTATTTT. It translates to CSVPLAGGTTDTQYF.

The chain links TRBV20-1 to TRBJ2-7, with a weak D call TRBD2 (6 bases). This CDR3 has 15 residues. Trimming took off 0 bases at V and 2 bases at J, with 14 bases between the two ends. Germline lookup yields CDR1 DFQATT and CDR2 SNEGSKA (reference sequence). As DNA, the CDR3 is TGCAGTGCTAGAGAGGCGGGGCGGGGCGCCTACGAGCAGTACTTC. Translated, it gives CSAREAGRGAYEQYF.

The V gene is TRBV9, the J gene TRBJ1-2; TRBD1 might be the D (6 bases). Trimming took off 0 bases at V and 0 bases at J, with 15 bases between the two ends. The CDR3 is made up of 17 amino acids. The germline V gene encodes CDR1 SGDLS and CDR2 YYNGEE. CDR3 sequence reads: CASSVAGGAHPNYGYTF. CDR3 coding DNA: TGTGCCAGCAGCGTAGCCGGGGGGGCCCATCCTAACTATGGCTACACCTTC.

In its sample, this clonotype was seen many times. The CDR3 DNA is TGTGCCAGCAGTCATAGCGGGAGTAATGATGAGCAGTTCTTC. Amino acids: CASSHSGSNDEQFF. The rearrangement links TRBV11-2 to TRBJ2-1; 9 bases match TRBD2. CDR1 and CDR2 (germline): SGHAT, FQNNGV. The CDR3 sequence is 14 residues long. V was pared by 6 bases and J by 8 bases, with 8 bases of the junction left unmatched.

The chain links TRBV20-1 to TRBJ2-1, with D possibly TRBD2 on 5 matching bases. The CDR3 extends over 15 amino acids. The germline V gene encodes CDR1 DFQATT and CDR2 SNEGSKA (reference sequence). V shed 3 bases and J shed 0 bases, with 12 bases lying between them. CDR3 amino acids: CSASPERTSYNEQFF. As DNA, the CDR3 is TGCAGTGCTAGCCCCGAGCGGACCTCCTACAATGAGCAGTTCTTC.

This clonotype occurred a few times. The junction departs from the called germline gene at one end, perhaps through a read error. The chain couples TRBV6-6 to TRBJ1-2; 8 nucleotides align to TRBD1. The CDR3 totals 15 residues. CDR1 is MNHNY, CDR2 SVGAGI, per germline (reference sequence). CDR3: CASTYPGQGVYGYTF. The CDR3 coding sequence is TGTGCCAGCACTTACCCCGGACAGGGCGTCTATGGCTACACCTTC.